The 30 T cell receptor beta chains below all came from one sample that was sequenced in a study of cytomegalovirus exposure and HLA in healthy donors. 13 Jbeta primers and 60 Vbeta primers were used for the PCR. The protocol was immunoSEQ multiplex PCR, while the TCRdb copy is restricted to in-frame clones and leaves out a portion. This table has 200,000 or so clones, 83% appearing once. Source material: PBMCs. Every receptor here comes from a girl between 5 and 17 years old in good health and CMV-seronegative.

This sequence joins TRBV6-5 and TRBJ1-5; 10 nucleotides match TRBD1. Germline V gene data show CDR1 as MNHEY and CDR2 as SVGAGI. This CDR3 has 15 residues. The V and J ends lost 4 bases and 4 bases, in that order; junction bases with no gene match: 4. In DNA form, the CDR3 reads TGTGCCAGCAGTTCCGACAGGGGGCCGAATCAGCCCCAGCATTTT. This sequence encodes CASSSDRGPNQPQHF.

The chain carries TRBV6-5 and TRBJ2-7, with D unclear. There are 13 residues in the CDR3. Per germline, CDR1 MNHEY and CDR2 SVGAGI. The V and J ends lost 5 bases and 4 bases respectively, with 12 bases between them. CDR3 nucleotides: TGTGCCAGCAGTGAAGTAGGAGCTTACGAGCAGTACTTC. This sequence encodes CASSEVGAYEQYF.

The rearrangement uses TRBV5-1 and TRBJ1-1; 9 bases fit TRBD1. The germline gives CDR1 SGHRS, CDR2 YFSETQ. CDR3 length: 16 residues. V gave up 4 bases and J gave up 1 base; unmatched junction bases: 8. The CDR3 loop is CASSIGQGLKNTEAFF. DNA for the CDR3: TGCGCCAGCAGCATAGGACAGGGGTTGAAGAACACTGAAGCTTTCTTT.

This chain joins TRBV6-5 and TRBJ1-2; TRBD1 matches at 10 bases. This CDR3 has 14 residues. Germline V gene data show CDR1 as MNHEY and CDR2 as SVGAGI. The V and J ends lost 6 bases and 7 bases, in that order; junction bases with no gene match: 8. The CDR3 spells CASSPQGQGSGYTF. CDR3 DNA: TGTGCCAGCAGCCCCCAGGGACAGGGGTCTGGCTACACCTTC.

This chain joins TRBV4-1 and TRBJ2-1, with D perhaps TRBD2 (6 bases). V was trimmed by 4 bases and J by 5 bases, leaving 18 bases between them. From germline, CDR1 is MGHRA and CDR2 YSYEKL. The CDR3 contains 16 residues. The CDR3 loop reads CASSPPGTSKHNEQFF. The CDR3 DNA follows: TGCGCCAGCAGCCCCCCTGGGACTTCGAAACACAATGAGCAGTTCTTC.

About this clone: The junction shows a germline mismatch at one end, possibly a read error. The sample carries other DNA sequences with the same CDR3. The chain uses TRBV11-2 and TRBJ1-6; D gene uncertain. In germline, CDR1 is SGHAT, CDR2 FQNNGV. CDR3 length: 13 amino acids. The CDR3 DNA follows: TGTGCCAGCAGCTTGAGAAATAATTCCCCCCTCCACTTT. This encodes CASSLRNNSPLHF.

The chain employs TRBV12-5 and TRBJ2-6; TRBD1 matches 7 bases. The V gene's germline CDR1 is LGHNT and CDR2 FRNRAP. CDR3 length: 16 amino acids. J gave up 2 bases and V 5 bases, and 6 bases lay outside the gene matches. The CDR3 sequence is CASGKLQGTGANVLTF. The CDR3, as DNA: TGTGCTAGTGGTAAACTACAGGGGACTGGGGCCAACGTCCTGACTTTC.

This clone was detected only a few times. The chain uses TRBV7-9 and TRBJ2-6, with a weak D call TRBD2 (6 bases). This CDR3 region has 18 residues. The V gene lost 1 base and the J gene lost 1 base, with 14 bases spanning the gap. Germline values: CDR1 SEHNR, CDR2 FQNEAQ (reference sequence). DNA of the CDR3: TGTGCCAGCAGCTTAGTTGAGTCAGGGAGGTCTGGGGCCAACGTCCTGACTTTC. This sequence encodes CASSLVESGRSGANVLTF. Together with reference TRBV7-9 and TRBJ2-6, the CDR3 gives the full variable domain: DTGVSQNPRHKITKRGQNVTFRCDPISEHNRLYWYRQTLGQGPEFLTYFQNEAQLEKSRLLSDRFSAERPKGSFSTLEIQRTEQGDSAMYLCASSLVESGRSGANVLTFGAGSRLTVL.

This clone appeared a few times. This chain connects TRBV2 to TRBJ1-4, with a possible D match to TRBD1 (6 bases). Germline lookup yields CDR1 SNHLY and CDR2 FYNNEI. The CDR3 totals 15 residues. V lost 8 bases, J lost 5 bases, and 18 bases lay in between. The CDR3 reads CASLPRGQGNEKLFF. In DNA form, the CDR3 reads TGTGCCAGCTTACCGCGGGGGCAGGGAAATGAAAAACTGTTTTTT.

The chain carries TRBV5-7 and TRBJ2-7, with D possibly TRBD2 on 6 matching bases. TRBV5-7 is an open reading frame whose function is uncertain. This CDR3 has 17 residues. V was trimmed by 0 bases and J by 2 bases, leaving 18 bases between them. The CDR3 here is CASSLVGGESSPYEQYF. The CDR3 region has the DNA TGTGCCAGCAGCTTGGTTGGAGGGGAGTCCTCACCCTACGAGCAGTACTTC.

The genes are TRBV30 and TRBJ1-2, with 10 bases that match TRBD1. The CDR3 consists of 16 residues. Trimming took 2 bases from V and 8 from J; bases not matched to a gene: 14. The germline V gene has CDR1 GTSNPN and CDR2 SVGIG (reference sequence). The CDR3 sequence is CAWSWVWDRGSSGYTF. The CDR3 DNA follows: TGTGCCTGGAGTTGGGTTTGGGACAGGGGATCCAGCGGCTACACCTTC.

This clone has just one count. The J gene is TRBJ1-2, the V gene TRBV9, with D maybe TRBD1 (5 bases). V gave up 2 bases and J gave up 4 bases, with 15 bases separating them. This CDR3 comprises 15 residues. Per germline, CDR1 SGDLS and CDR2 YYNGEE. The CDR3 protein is CASSVSGGEAYGYTF. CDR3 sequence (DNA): TGTGCCAGCAGCGTCTCGGGGGGAGAGGCCTATGGCTACACCTTC.

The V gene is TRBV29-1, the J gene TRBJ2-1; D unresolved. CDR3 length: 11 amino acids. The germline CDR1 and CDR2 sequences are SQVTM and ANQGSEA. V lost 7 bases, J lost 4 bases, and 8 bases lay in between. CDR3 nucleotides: TGCAGCGGTCGAGTGTACAATGAGCAGTTCTTC. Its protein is CSGRVYNEQFF.

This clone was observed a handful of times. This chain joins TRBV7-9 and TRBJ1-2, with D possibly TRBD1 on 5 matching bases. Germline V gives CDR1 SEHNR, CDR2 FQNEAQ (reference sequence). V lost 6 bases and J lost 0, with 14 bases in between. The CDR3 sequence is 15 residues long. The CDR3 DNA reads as TGTGCCAGCAGAGGGGAGGTAGCCTCTAACTATGGCTACACCTTC. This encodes CASRGEVASNYGYTF. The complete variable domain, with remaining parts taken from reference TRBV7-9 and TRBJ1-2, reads DTGVSQNPRHKITKRGQNVTFRCDPISEHNRLYWYRQTLGQGPEFLTYFQNEAQLEKSRLLSDRFSAERPKGSFSTLEIQRTEQGDSAMYLCASRGEVASNYGYTFGSGTRLTVV.

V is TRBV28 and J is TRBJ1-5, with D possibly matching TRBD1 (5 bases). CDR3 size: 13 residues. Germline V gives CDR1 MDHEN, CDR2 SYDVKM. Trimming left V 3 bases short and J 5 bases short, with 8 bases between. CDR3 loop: CASSFGGDQPQHF. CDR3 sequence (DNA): TGTGCCAGCAGTTTCGGGGGGGATCAGCCCCAGCATTTT.

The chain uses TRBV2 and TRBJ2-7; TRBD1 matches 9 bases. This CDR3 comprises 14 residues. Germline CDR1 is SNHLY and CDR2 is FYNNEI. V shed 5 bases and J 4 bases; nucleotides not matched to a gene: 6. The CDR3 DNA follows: TGTGCCAGCAGTACAGGGGGCAGGCTATACGAGCAGTACTTC. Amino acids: CASSTGGRLYEQYF.

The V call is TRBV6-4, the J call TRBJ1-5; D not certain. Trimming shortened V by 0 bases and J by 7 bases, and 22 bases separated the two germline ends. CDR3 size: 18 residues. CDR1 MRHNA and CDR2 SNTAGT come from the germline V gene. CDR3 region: CASSDSKSGEISSQPQHF. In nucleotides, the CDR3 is TGTGCCAGCAGTGACTCTAAATCTGGGGAGATATCCAGCCAGCCCCAGCATTTT.

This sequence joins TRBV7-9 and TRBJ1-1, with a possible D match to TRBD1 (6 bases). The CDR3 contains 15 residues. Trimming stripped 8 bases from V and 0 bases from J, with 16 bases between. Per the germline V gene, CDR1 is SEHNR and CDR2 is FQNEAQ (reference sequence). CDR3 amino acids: CASAGADSMNTEAFF. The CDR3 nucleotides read TGTGCCAGCGCAGGGGCAGATTCCATGAACACTGAAGCTTTCTTT.

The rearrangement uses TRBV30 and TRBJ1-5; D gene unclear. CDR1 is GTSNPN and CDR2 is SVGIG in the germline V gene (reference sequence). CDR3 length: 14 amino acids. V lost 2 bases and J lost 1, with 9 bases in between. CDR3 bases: TGTGCCTGGAGTCCCCCAGTAAGCAATCAGCCCCAGCATTTT. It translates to CAWSPPVSNQPQHF.

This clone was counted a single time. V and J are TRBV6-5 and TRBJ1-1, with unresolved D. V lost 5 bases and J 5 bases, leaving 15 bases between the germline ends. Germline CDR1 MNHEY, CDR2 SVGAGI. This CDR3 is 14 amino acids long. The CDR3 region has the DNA TGTGCCAGCAGTCCCAGACAAGGTGGTACTGAAGCTTTCTTT. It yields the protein CASSPRQGGTEAFF.

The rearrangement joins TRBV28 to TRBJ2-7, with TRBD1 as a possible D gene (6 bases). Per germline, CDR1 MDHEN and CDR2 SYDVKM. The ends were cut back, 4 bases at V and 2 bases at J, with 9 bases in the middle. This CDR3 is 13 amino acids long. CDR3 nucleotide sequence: TGTGCCAGCAGTTATCAGGGGACCTACGAGCAGTACTTC. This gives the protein CASSYQGTYEQYF. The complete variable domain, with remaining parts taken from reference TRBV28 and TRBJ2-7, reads DVKVTQSSRYLVKRTGEKVFLECVQDMDHENMFWYRQDPGLGLRLIYFSYDVKMKEKGDIPEGYSVSREKKERFSLILESASTNQTSMYLCASSYQGTYEQYFGPGTRLTVT.

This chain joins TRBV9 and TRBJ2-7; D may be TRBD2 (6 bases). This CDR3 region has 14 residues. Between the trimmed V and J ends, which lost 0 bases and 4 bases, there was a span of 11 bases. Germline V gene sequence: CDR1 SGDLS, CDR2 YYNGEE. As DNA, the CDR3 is TGTGCCAGCAGCGTAGCCGGGAGACCTTACGAGCAGTACTTC. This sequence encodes CASSVAGRPYEQYF. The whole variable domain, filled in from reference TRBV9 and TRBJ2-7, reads DSGVTQTPKHLITATGQRVTLRCSPRSGDLSVYWYQQSLDQGLQFLIQYYNGEERAKGNILERFSAQQFPDLHSELNLSSLELGDSALYFCASSVAGRPYEQYFGPGTRLTVT.

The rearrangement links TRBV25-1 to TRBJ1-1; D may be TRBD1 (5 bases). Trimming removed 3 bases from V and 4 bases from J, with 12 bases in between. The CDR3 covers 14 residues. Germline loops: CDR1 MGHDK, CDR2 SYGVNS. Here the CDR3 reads CASSELRGFTEAFF. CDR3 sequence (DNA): TGTGCCAGCAGTGAGCTAAGGGGTTTCACTGAAGCTTTCTTT.

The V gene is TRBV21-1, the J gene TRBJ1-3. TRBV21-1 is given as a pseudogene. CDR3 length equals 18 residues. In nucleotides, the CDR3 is TGTGCCAGCAGCAACCCAGGTGGGGGGGCCGGCTCTGGAAACACCATATATTTT. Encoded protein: CASSNPGGGAGSGNTIYF.

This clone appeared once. CDR3 coding DNA: TGTGCCACAAGACGACAGGGGGCTTCAGATACGCAGTATTTT. This sequence encodes CATRRQGASDTQYF. The J gene is TRBJ2-3, the V gene TRBV28, with 10 bases that match TRBD1. The V segment lost 10 bases and the J segment 4 bases; nucleotides outside the gene matches: 8. Germline CDR1 is MDHEN and CDR2 is SYDVKM. CDR3 length: 14 residues.

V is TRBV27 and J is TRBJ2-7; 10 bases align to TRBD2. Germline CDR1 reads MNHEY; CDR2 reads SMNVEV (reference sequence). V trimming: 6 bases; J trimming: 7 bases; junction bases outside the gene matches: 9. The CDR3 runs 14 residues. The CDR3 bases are TGTGCCAGCAGCGTGGTACTAGCGGGGAGGGAGCAGTACTTC. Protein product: CASSVVLAGREQYF.

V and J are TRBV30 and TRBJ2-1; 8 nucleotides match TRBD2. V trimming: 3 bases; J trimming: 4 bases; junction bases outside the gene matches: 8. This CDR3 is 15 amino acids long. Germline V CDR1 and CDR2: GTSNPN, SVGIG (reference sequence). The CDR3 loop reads CAWSPRGGQYNEQFF. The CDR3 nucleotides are TGTGCCTGGAGCCCCCGGGGGGGGCAATACAATGAGCAGTTCTTC.

In DNA form, the CDR3 reads TGTGCCAGCAGTAGATTTACAGGGGGCATAACCTACGAGCAGTACTTC. This translates into CASSRFTGGITYEQYF. The rearrangement links TRBV2 to TRBJ2-7; 9 bases map to TRBD1. This CDR3 has 16 amino acids. Looked up from germline, CDR1 is SNHLY and CDR2 is FYNNEI. Trimming at V came to 5 bases and at J to 2 bases, leaving 10 bases not matched to a gene.

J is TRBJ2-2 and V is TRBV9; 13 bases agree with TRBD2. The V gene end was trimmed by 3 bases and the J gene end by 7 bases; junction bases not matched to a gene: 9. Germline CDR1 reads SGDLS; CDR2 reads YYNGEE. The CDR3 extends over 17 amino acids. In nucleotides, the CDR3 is TGTGCCAGCAGCGGCGTCGGACTAGCGGGAGTGGTCGGGGAGCTGTTTTTT. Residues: CASSGVGLAGVVGELFF.

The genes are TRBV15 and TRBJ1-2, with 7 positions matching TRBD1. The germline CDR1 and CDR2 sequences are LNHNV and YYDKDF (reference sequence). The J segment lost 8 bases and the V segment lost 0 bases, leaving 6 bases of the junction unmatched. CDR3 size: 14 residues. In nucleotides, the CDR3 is TGTGCCACCAGCAGAGATTTTGAGACAGGGGGCTACACCTTC. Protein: CATSRDFETGGYTF.